Below, 24 T cell receptor beta chains from the same sample are listed, as sequenced in a study of CD8+CD57+ T cells in acquired aplastic anemia (dated by TCRdb to the late 2010s). TCRdb records Illumina HiSeq 2000 as the sequencer. Genomic DNA served as template for TCR beta VDJ combination and CDR3 sequence profiling. TCRdb passed the public sequencing reads through fastp at Q25 and MiXCR, retaining productive beta sequences. For every CDR3 protein sequence, its rows merge into one entry that carries the most common genes and DNA. This sample comprises roughly 280,000 distinct CDR3 sequences, under 65% of them detected only once. The ten largest clonotypes hold under 1.5% of the sample. Flow cytometry had shown CD8+CD57+ cell expansion in the patients selected for sequencing. Material for sequencing was sorted CD4+, CD8+, or CD8+CD57+ T cells (not recorded which) from PBMCs. The origin of the receptors is a human donor with aplastic anemia.

Many counts were recorded for this clonotype. This chain links TRBV20-1 with TRBJ1-6; D is ambiguous. V lost 6 bases to trimming and J lost 4 bases, with 19 bases between them. The CDR3 contains 16 residues. Per germline, CDR1 DFQATT and CDR2 SNEGSKA (reference sequence). CDR3 sequence (DNA): TGCAGTGCACCCTTAGGTAACAGTAGATATAATTCACCCCTCCACTTT. This encodes CSAPLGNSRYNSPLHF.

CDR3 nucleotides: TGTGCCAGCAGCTTAGCCAATATGGGCGCGGGGTCGCGCACAGATACGCAGTATTTT. Its protein is CASSLANMGAGSRTDTQYF. This chain joins TRBV7-6 and TRBJ2-3, with D possibly matching TRBD2 (6 bases). Germline lookup yields CDR1 SGHVS and CDR2 FNYEAQ. The CDR3 is 19 residues long. V dropped 0 bases and J dropped 1 base, with 20 bases sitting between them.

The chain is built from TRBV28 and TRBJ1-5; maybe TRBD1 (6 bases). Trimming stripped 3 bases from V and 6 bases from J, with 12 bases between. This CDR3 contains 14 residues. CDR1 MDHEN and CDR2 SYDVKM come from the germline V gene. CDR3 bases: TGTGCCAGCAGTTTGACAGGAATGATTCAGCCCCAGCATTTT. Translated, it gives CASSLTGMIQPQHF. The whole variable domain, remainder taken from reference TRBV28 and TRBJ1-5, is DVKVTQSSRYLVKRTGEKVFLECVQDMDHENMFWYRQDPGLGLRLIYFSYDVKMKEKGDIPEGYSVSREKKERFSLILESASTNQTSMYLCASSLTGMIQPQHFGDGTRLSIL.

Comment on this clonotype: The junction departs from germline at one end; a sequencing error may be responsible. The rearrangement joins TRBV2 to TRBJ2-1; D uncertain. The length of the CDR3 is 10 residues. Germline V lookup: CDR1 SNHLY, CDR2 FYNNEI. CDR3: CASDNNKQFF. CDR3 DNA: TGTGCCAGCGACAACAATAAGCAGTTCTTC.

V and J are TRBV6-5 and TRBJ2-7; 8 positions match TRBD1. V was pared by 3 bases and J by 3 bases, with 4 bases of the junction left unmatched. Germline CDR1 and CDR2: MNHEY and SVGAGI. The CDR3 covers 14 residues. CDR3 coding DNA: TGTGCCAGCAGTTATCAGGGACAGGTCTACGAGCAGTACTTC. Translated, it gives CASSYQGQVYEQYF.

This clonotype was found many times. The chain is built from TRBV18 and TRBJ2-5; D perhaps matches TRBD1 (6 bases). Germline CDR1 and CDR2: KGHSH and LQKENI. Between the trimmed V and J ends, which lost 2 bases and 5 bases, there was a span of 12 bases. This CDR3 has 14 residues. The DNA for the CDR3 is TGTGCCAGCTCACCAGGGCAGGGGCGCGAGACCCAGTACTTC. Protein sequence: CASSPGQGRETQYF.

The V and J genes are TRBV6-5 and TRBJ1-1; tentatively, D is TRBD1 (6 bases). The germline V and J ends were trimmed by 2 bases and 1 base, with 8 bases remaining between them. The CDR3 contains 14 residues. Germline V gene sequence: CDR1 MNHEY, CDR2 SVGAGI. DNA of the CDR3: TGTGCCAGCAGTTACGGGACATCGAACACTGAAGCTTTCTTT. It specifies CASSYGTSNTEAFF.

This clonotype was detected many times. The chain's CDR3 is CASSLTSSRGTEAFF. The CDR3 DNA sequence: TGTGCCAGCAGCTTAACAAGTAGTAGAGGCACTGAAGCTTTCTTT. The chain is built from TRBV7-3 and TRBJ1-1; D unclear. The V end was cut by 0 bases, the J end by 4 bases, with 12 bases between. The germline V gene has CDR1 SGHTA and CDR2 FQGTGA. The CDR3 consists of 15 residues.

The CDR3 spells CSARVLAGGSYEQYF. Here the CDR3 DNA reads TGCAGTGCTAGAGTTCTAGCGGGAGGCTCCTACGAGCAGTACTTC. The rearrangement uses TRBV20-1 and TRBJ2-7, with 11 bases identical to TRBD2. Germline V CDR1 and CDR2: DFQATT, SNEGSKA (reference sequence). The V gene end was trimmed by 1 base and the J gene end by 0 bases; junction bases not matched to a gene: 2. This CDR3 spans 15 amino acids.

J is TRBJ2-7 and V is TRBV2, with a tentative D call TRBD1 (5 bases). Between the trimmed V and J ends, which lost 1 base and 5 bases, there was a span of 15 bases. CDR1 is SNHLY, CDR2 FYNNEI, per germline. The CDR3 runs 15 residues. CDR3 DNA: TGTGCCAGCAGTGAAGAGTTTGGGGCTACGAACGAGCAGTACTTC. Translated, it gives CASSEEFGATNEQYF.

J is TRBJ1-5 and V is TRBV2; 8 nucleotides align to TRBD1. This CDR3 has 12 amino acids. Germline CDR1 reads SNHLY; CDR2 reads FYNNEI. Trimming cost V 9 bases and J 9 bases; bases outside gene matches: 7. The DNA for the CDR3 is TGTGCCAGACAGGGGGAAGGAGGGCCCCAGCATTTT. It codes for CARQGEGGPQHF.

The chain combines TRBV19 with TRBJ2-7; 7 bases align to TRBD1. This CDR3 spans 16 amino acids. In germline, CDR1 is LNHDA, CDR2 SQIVND (reference sequence). Trimming took 6 bases from V and 0 from J; bases not matched to a gene: 11. CDR3 residues: CASSRTLTGYSYEQYF. The CDR3 DNA is TGTGCCAGTAGCCGAACGTTGACAGGGTACTCCTACGAGCAGTACTTC. The variable domain in full, with the rest retrieved from reference TRBV19 and TRBJ2-7, is DGGITQSPKYLFRKEGQNVTLSCEQNLNHDAMYWYRQDPGQGLRLIYYSQIVNDFQKGDIAEGYSVSREKKESFPLTVTSAQKNPTAFYLCASSRTLTGYSYEQYFGPGTRLTVT.

The CDR3 DNA reads as TGTGCCAGCAGTGGAGGGTTGAGAAACACCATATATTTT. Amino acid sequence: CASSGGLRNTIYF. This sequence joins TRBV2 and TRBJ1-3; D is undetermined. In germline, CDR1 is SNHLY, CDR2 FYNNEI. Trimming removed 4 bases from V and 5 bases from J, with 9 bases in between. This CDR3 region has 13 residues.

This clonotype showed up many times. The chain combines TRBV12-3 or TRBV12-4 with TRBJ1-4; a possible D gene is TRBD1 (6 bases). The CDR3 is made up of 14 amino acids. Trimming took 6 bases from V and 8 from J, leaving 16 bases between them. This chain's CDR3 is CASSRTGSGEKLFF. CDR3 in DNA: TGTGCCAGCAGCCGTACAGGGAGTGGGGAAAAACTGTTTTTT.

This clonotype was counted at least ten times. This sequence joins TRBV27 and TRBJ2-7; 8 nucleotides agree with TRBD2. The germline V gene has CDR1 MNHEY and CDR2 SMNVEV (reference sequence). Losses at the gene ends were 1 base for V and 0 bases for J; bases not matched to a gene: 8. The CDR3 runs to 17 residues. In DNA, the CDR3 is TGTGCCAGCAGTTTATTGGCTAGCGGGTCAACCTCCTACGAGCAGTACTTC. Translating it yields CASSLLASGSTSYEQYF.

The chain uses TRBV9 and TRBJ2-2; TRBD2 matches at 7 bases. Germline trimming cut 3 bases from V and 1 base from J; bases unmatched to any gene: 12. This CDR3 is 18 amino acids long. Germline values: CDR1 SGDLS, CDR2 YYNGEE. The CDR3 here is CASSDLGTLAVNTGELFF. The CDR3 DNA is TGTGCCAGCAGCGACCTAGGCACCCTAGCGGTGAACACCGGGGAGCTGTTTTTT.

In its sample, this clonotype was seen a few times. The chain carries TRBV29-1 and TRBJ2-6, with D perhaps TRBD2 (5 bases). The CDR3 totals 16 residues. In germline, CDR1 is SQVTM, CDR2 ANQGSEA. V lost 7 bases and J lost 2, with 18 bases in between. The CDR3 region has the DNA TGCAGCGCAGTGGTCGGGGTTATGGCTGGGGCCAACGTCCTGACTTTC. This sequence encodes CSAVVGVMAGANVLTF.

The chain carries TRBV5-5 and TRBJ2-7, with 9 bases aligning to TRBD2. Trimming took 4 bases from V and 2 from J; bases not matched to a gene: 13. The CDR3 is 17 residues long. Germline V lookup: CDR1 SGHKS, CDR2 YYEKEE (reference sequence). DNA of the CDR3: TGTGCCAGCAGCCAAGGTTTGGCTAGCGGGGCGGCCTACGAGCAGTACTTC. Its translation is CASSQGLASGAAYEQYF.

There are a few counts of this clonotype. The chain uses TRBV24-1 and TRBJ1-5, with TRBD1 as a possible D gene (5 bases). Germline V gene sequence: CDR1 KGHDR, CDR2 SFDVKD. CDR3 length equals 13 residues. V was pared by 8 bases and J by 6 bases, with 13 bases between. Written as DNA, the CDR3 is TGTGCCACCAACCAGGGTTCGGGTCAGCCCCAGCATTTT. Its translation is CATNQGSGQPQHF.

The chain is built from TRBV7-6 and TRBJ1-1, with no clear D. Germline V CDR1 and CDR2: SGHVS, FNYEAQ. Trimming shortened V by 5 bases and J by 0 bases, and 10 bases separated the two germline ends. The CDR3 extends over 14 amino acids. The CDR3 is CASSKRQLNTEAFF. The CDR3 region has the DNA TGTGCCAGCAGCAAGCGACAACTGAACACTGAAGCTTTCTTT.

This clonotype was observed at least ten times. The chain combines TRBV6-5 with TRBJ1-1, with TRBD1 identical over 7 bases. The V gene's germline CDR1 is MNHEY and CDR2 SVGAGI. The CDR3 covers 13 residues. V lost 2 bases and J lost 5; bases outside the gene matches: 2. CDR3 DNA: TGTGCCAGCAGTTACGACAGGGTAACTGAAGCTTTCTTT. The encoded protein is CASSYDRVTEAFF.

The chain is built from TRBV2 and TRBJ2-5, with 10 bases identical to TRBD2. The germline V gene encodes CDR1 SNHLY and CDR2 FYNNEI. Trimming removed 6 bases from V and 2 bases from J; junction bases left unmatched: 6. CDR3 length: 15 amino acids. The CDR3 is CASRITSGAQETQYF. CDR3 coding DNA: TGTGCCAGCAGGATCACTAGCGGGGCACAAGAGACCCAGTACTTC.

The chain employs TRBV14 and TRBJ2-1; 10 bases match TRBD2. The germline gives CDR1 SGHDN, CDR2 FVKESK. The CDR3 contains 13 residues. With 8 bases clipped from V and 4 bases from J, the junction kept 2 bases outside the gene matches. CDR3 DNA: TGTGCCAGCTCGGGACTAGCGTACAATGAGCAGTTCTTC. The encoded protein is CASSGLAYNEQFF.

This clonotype was detected only a few times. The V and J genes are TRBV7-9 and TRBJ2-1, with TRBD1 as a possible D gene (6 bases). V was shortened by 6 bases and J by 9 bases, with 18 bases between the two germline ends. The germline V gene encodes CDR1 SEHNR and CDR2 FQNEAQ (reference sequence). The CDR3 is 14 residues long. The DNA of the CDR3 is TGTGCCAGCAGTTCAGGGGTCCAACGAATTGAGCAGTTCTTC. Amino acid sequence: CASSSGVQRIEQFF.